The 15 T cell receptor beta chains below all came from one sample that was sequenced in a study of T cells of healthy individuals. TCRdb independently ran MiXCR on the 5' RACE reads; one entry per CDR3 protein. This sample has more than 85,000 distinct CDR3 sequences; 17% occur once, and the top ten carry 6.2%. These receptors were collected from a human donor in good health.

The genes are TRBV18 and TRBJ1-1; no clear D. There are 12 residues in the CDR3. Germline V gene lookup returns CDR1 KGHSH and CDR2 LQKENI. V lost 2 bases to trimming and J lost 1 base, with 2 bases between them. CDR3 bases: TGTGCCAGCTCACCAGGGAACACTGAAGCTTTCTTT. Its translation is CASSPGNTEAFF.

Judged by abundance, this clonotype is medium-sized. The chain recombines TRBV20-1 with TRBJ2-1; the match to TRBD2 covers 10 bases. Germline V lookup: CDR1 DFQATT, CDR2 SNEGSKA (reference sequence). The junction had 19 bases not matched to a gene; V was cut back by 1 base and J by 7 bases. The CDR3 sequence is 19 residues long. CDR3: CSARVQGLAGVRLGNEQFF. CDR3 coding DNA: TGCAGTGCTAGAGTTCAAGGTCTAGCGGGAGTAAGGTTAGGGAATGAGCAGTTCTTC.

The CDR3, as DNA: TGTGCCAGCAGCCAAGAAGGATACGAGCAGTACTTC. As protein: CASSQEGYEQYF. The rearrangement joins TRBV3-1 to TRBJ2-7; D not certain. The CDR3 spans 12 residues. Trimming pared 0 bases from V and 4 bases from J, leaving 4 bases between. The germline gives CDR1 LGHDT, CDR2 YNNKEL (reference sequence).

This clonotype has just one count. This chain joins TRBV15 and TRBJ1-4, with D tentatively TRBD1 (5 bases). The CDR3 has 16 residues. V dropped 0 bases and J dropped 1 base, with 9 bases sitting between them. Germline loops: CDR1 LNHNV, CDR2 YYDKDF (reference sequence). CDR3 residues: CATSRDRQGTNEKLFF. The DNA of the CDR3 is TGTGCCACCAGCAGAGATCGCCAGGGAACTAATGAAAAACTGTTTTTT.

This chain links TRBV11-2 with TRBJ1-1; D is unresolved. Trimming shortened V by 5 bases and J by 2 bases, and 12 bases separated the two germline ends. The V gene's germline CDR1 is SGHAT and CDR2 FQNNGV. This CDR3 has 14 residues. The CDR3 bases are TGTGCCAGCAGCCCCTGGGGTGTTAACACTGAAGCTTTCTTT. As protein: CASSPWGVNTEAFF.

The chain couples TRBV10-3 to TRBJ2-3; 7 positions match TRBD2. CDR1 is ENHRY and CDR2 is SYGVKD in the germline V gene. This CDR3 has 16 residues. J lost 4 bases, V lost 4 bases, and 11 bases had no gene match. CDR3 in amino acids: CAISGRTTGGPDTQYF. The CDR3 DNA reads TGTGCCATCAGTGGACGTACGACGGGGGGACCAGATACGCAGTATTTT.

This chain uses TRBV7-2 with TRBJ1-5, with 9 bases aligning to TRBD1. Trimming took 0 bases from V and 8 from J; bases not matched to a gene: 8. The CDR3 has 16 residues. Germline CDR1 SGHTA, CDR2 FQGNSA. CDR3 residues: CASSLAPGQGAKPQHF. DNA for the CDR3: TGTGCCAGCAGCTTAGCTCCGGGACAGGGTGCGAAGCCCCAGCATTTT.

This clonotype was picked up many times. The V gene is TRBV28, the J gene TRBJ2-7; D is undetermined. V was trimmed by 5 bases and J by 0 bases, leaving 8 bases between them. Germline CDR1 and CDR2: MDHEN and SYDVKM. The CDR3 contains 13 residues. In DNA, the CDR3 is TGTGCCAGCAGTCCACACAGCTCCTACGAGCAGTACTTC. As protein: CASSPHSSYEQYF.

There are a few counts of this clonotype. The chain uses TRBV20-1 and TRBJ1-1; D is possibly TRBD1 (6 bases). Germline V gene lookup returns CDR1 DFQATT and CDR2 SNEGSKA (reference sequence). The CDR3 contains 14 residues. The V end was cut by 3 bases, the J end by 6 bases, with 17 bases between. This CDR3 is CSASGGFALSEAFF. The CDR3 nucleotides read TGCAGTGCTAGCGGGGGCTTTGCGCTATCTGAAGCTTTCTTT.

V gene TRBV4-1 combines with J gene TRBJ2-3; tentatively, D is TRBD2 (7 bases). The CDR3 runs to 16 residues. The germline V gene has CDR1 MGHRA and CDR2 YSYEKL. V lost 4 bases to trimming and J lost 2 bases, with 16 bases between them. CDR3: CASSLLTRGATDTQYF. Here the CDR3 DNA reads TGCGCCAGCAGCCTACTGACCCGGGGGGCCACAGATACGCAGTATTTT.

The genes are TRBV11-1 and TRBJ2-1; D remains ambiguous. The V gene's germline CDR1 is SGHAT and CDR2 FQDESV (reference sequence). The length of the CDR3 is 16 residues. V was cut by 5 bases and J by 5 bases, with 19 bases left in between. The CDR3 DNA follows: TGTGCCAGCAGCCCTTATGGGAATACTGGAGACAATGAGCAGTTCTTC. Translation gives CASSPYGNTGDNEQFF.

This clonotype was detected a few times. This rearrangement joins TRBV30 to TRBJ1-5, with D uncertain. CDR3 length: 12 amino acids. The germline V and J ends were trimmed by 7 bases and 0 bases, with 7 bases remaining between them. CDR1 and CDR2 (germline): GTSNPN, SVGIG (reference sequence). CDR3 in DNA: TGTGCCTCCCTCGATAGCAATCAGCCCCAGCATTTT. Residues: CASLDSNQPQHF.

V is TRBV7-9 and J is TRBJ1-2, with D maybe TRBD1 (6 bases). This CDR3 has 14 residues. Trimming stripped 2 bases from V and 2 bases from J, with 9 bases between. Germline CDR1 and CDR2: SEHNR and FQNEAQ (reference sequence). The CDR3 here is CASSLTGLNYGYTF. The CDR3 nucleotides read TGTGCCAGCAGCTTAACAGGGCTGAACTATGGCTACACCTTC.

The CDR3 here is CASSPGTVASNQPQHF. CDR3 DNA sequence: TGTGCCAGCAGTCCCGGGACAGTAGCTAGCAATCAGCCCCAGCATTTT. V and J are TRBV28 and TRBJ1-5; 7 bases agree with TRBD1. From germline, CDR1 is MDHEN and CDR2 SYDVKM. The V gene end was trimmed by 5 bases and the J gene end by 0 bases; junction bases not matched to a gene: 7. The CDR3 runs 16 residues.

This clonotype was counted only a few times. The chain couples TRBV11-1 to TRBJ2-7; D gene uncertain. The CDR3 has 15 residues. V was cut by 0 bases and J by 4 bases, with 13 bases left in between. CDR1 and CDR2 (germline): SGHAT, FQDESV (reference sequence). The chain's CDR3 is CASSLAARVSYEQYF. The CDR3 bases are TGTGCCAGCAGCTTAGCGGCCAGAGTGTCGTACGAGCAGTACTTC.